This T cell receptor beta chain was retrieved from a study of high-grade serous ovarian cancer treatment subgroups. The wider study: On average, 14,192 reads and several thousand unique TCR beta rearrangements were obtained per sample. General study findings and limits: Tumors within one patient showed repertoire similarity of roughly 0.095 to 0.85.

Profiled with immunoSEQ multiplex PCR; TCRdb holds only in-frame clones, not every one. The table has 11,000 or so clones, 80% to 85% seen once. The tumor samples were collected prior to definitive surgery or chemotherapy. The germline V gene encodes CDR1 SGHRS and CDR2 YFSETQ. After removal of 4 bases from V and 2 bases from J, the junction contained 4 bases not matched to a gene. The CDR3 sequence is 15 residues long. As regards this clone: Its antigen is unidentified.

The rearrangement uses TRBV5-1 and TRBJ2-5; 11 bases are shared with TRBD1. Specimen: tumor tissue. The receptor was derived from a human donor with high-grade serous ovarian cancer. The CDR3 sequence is CASSAGTGGQETQYF. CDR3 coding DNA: TGCGCCAGCAGCGCCGGGACAGGGGGGCAAGAGACCCAGTACTTC.